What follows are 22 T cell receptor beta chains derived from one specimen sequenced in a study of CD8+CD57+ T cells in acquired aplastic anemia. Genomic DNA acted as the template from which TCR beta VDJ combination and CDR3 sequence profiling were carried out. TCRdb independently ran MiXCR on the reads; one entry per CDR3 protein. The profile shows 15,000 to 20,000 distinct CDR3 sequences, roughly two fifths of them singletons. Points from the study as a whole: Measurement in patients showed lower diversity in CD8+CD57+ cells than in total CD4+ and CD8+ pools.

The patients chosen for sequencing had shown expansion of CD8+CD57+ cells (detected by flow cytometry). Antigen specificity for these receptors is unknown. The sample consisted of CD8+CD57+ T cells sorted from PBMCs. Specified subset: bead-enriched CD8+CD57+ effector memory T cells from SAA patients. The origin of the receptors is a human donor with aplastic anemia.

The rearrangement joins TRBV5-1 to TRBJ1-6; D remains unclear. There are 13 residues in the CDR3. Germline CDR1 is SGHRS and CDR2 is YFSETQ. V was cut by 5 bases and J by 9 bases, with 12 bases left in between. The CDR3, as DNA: TGCGCCAGCAGGTCGGGGTTTGTTTCACCCCTCCACTTT. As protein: CASRSGFVSPLHF.

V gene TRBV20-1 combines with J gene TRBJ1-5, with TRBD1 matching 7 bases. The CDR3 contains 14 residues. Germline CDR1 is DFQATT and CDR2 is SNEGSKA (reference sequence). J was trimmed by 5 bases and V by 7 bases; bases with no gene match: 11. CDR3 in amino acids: CSGTTGRWDQPQHF. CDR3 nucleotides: TGCAGTGGTACGACAGGGAGGTGGGATCAGCCCCAGCATTTT.

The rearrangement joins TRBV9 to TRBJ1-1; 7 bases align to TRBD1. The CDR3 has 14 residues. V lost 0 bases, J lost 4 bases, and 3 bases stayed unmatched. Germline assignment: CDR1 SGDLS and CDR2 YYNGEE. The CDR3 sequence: CASSVGDRSTEAFF. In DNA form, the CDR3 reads TGTGCCAGCAGCGTAGGGGACAGATCCACTGAAGCTTTCTTT.

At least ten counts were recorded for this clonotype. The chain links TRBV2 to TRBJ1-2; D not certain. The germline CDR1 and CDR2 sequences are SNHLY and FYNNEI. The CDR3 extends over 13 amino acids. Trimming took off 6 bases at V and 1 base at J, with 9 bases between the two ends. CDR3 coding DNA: TGTGCCAGCAGCTTGGGAGGTAACTATGGCTACACCTTC. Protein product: CASSLGGNYGYTF.

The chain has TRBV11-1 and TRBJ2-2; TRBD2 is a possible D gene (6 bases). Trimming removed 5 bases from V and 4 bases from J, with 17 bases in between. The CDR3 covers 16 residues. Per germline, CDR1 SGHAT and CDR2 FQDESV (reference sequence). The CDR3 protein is CASSTSEGSVTGELFF. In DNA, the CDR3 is TGTGCCAGCAGCACCTCGGAGGGGTCTGTCACCGGGGAGCTGTTTTTT. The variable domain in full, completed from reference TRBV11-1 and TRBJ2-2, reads EAEVAQSPRYKITEKSQAVAFWCDPISGHATLYWYRQILGQGPELLVQFQDESVVDDSQLPKDRFSAERLKGVDSTLKIQPAELGDSAMYLCASSTSEGSVTGELFFGEGSRLTVL.

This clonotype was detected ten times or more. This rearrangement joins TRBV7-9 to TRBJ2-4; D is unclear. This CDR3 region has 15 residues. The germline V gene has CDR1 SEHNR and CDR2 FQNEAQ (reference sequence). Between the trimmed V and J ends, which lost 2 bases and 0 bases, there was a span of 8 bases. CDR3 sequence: CASSLSGLAKNIQYF. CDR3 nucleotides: TGTGCCAGCAGCTTATCTGGTCTAGCCAAAAACATTCAGTACTTC.

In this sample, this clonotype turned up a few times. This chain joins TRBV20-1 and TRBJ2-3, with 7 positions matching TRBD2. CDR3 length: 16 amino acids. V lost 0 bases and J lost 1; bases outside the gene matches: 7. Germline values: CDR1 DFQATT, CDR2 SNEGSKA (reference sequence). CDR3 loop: CSARDLLAGGTDTQYF. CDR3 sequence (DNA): TGCAGTGCTAGAGATCTCCTCGCGGGGGGCACAGATACGCAGTATTTT.

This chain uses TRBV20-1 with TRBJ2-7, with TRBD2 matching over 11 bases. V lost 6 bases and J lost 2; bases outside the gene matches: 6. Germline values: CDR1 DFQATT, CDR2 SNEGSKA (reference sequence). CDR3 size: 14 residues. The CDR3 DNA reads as TGCAGTGCCAAGACTAGCGGGGTAACCTACGAGCAGTACTTC. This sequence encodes CSAKTSGVTYEQYF.

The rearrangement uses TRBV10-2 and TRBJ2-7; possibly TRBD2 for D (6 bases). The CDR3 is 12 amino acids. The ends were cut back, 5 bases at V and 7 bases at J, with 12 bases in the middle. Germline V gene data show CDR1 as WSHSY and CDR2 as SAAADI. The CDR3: CASSRWGVEQYF. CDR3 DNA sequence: TGCGCCAGCAGTAGGTGGGGGGTAGAGCAGTACTTC.

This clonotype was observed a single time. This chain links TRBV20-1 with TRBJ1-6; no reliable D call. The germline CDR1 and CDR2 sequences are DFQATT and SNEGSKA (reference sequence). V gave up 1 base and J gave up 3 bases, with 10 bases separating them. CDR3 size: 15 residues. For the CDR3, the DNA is TGCAGTGCTAGAGGCCCAACGCTCTATAATTCACCCCTCCACTTT. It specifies CSARGPTLYNSPLHF.

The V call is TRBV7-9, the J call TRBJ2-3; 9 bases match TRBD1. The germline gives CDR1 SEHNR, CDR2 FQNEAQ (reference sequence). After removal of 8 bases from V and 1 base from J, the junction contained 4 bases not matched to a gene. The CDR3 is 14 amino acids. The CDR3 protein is CASARTGGTDTQYF. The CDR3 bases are TGTGCCAGCGCGAGGACAGGGGGCACAGATACGCAGTATTTT.

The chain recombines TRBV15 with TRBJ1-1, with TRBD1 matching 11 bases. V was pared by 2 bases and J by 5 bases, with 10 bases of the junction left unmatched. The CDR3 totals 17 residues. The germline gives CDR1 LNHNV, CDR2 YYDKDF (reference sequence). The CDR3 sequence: CATSRPFPGQGVTEAFF. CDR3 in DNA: TGTGCCACCAGCAGACCATTTCCGGGACAGGGGGTTACTGAAGCTTTCTTT. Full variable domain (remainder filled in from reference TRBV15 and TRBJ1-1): DAMVIQNPRYQVTQFGKPVTLSCSQTLNHNVMYWYQQKSSQAPKLLFHYYDKDFNNEADTPDNFQSRRPNTSFCFLDIRSPGLGDTAMYLCATSRPFPGQGVTEAFFGQGTRLTVV.

The CDR3 region has the DNA TGTGCCAGCAGCCACACCGGGACAGGGTTCAATCAGCCCCAGCATTTT. Amino acid sequence: CASSHTGTGFNQPQHF. The V gene is TRBV11-1, the J gene TRBJ1-5; 9 nucleotides agree with TRBD1. This CDR3 comprises 16 residues. Looked up from germline, CDR1 is SGHAT and CDR2 is FQDESV (reference sequence). Trimming removed 5 bases from V and 3 bases from J; junction bases left unmatched: 8.

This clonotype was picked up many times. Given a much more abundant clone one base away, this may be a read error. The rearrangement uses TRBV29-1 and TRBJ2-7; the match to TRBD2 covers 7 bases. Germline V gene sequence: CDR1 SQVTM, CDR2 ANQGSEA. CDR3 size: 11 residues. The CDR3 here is CGVEGGSEQYF. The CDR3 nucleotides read TGCGGCGTTGAGGGAGGGAGCGAGCAGTACTTC.

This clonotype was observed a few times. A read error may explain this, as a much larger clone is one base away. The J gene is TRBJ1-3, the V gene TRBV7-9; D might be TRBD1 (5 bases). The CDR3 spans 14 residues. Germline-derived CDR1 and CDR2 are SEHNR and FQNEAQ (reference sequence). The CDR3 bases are TGTGCCATCAGCTCCTTGAGGGGCGGGAACACCATATATTTT. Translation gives CAISSLRGGNTIYF.

Written as DNA, the CDR3 is TGCAGCGCTGAGGGGGGGCAGGGGATCTACAATGAGCAGTTCTTC. Translated, it gives CSAEGGQGIYNEQFF. V is TRBV29-1 and J is TRBJ2-1, with a possible D match to TRBD2 (7 bases). The CDR3 totals 15 residues. The germline V and J ends were trimmed by 7 bases and 3 bases, with 19 bases remaining between them. The germline V gene encodes CDR1 SQVTM and CDR2 ANQGSEA.

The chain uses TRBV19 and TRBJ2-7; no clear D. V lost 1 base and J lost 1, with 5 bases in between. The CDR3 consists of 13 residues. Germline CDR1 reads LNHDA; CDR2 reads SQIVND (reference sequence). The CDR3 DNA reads TGTGCCAGTAGTATAGGTATTTCCTACGAGCAGTACTTC. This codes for CASSIGISYEQYF.

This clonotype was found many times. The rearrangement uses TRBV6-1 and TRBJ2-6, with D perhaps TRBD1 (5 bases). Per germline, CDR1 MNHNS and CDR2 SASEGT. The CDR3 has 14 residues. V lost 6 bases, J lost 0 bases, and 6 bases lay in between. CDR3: CASRDNSGANVLTF. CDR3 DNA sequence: TGTGCCAGCAGGGACAACTCTGGGGCCAACGTCCTGACTTTC.

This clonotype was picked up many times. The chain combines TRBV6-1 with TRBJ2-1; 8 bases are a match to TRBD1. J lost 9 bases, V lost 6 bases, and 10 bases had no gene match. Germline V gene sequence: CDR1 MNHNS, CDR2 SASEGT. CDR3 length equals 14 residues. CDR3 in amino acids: CASSRTGTVAEQFF. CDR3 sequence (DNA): TGTGCCAGCAGCCGGACAGGGACGGTAGCTGAGCAGTTCTTC.

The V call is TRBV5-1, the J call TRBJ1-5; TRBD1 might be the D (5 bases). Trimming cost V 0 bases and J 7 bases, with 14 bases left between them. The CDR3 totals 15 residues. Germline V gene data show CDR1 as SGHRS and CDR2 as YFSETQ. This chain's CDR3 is CASSLDGGVGQPQHF. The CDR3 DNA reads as TGCGCCAGCAGCTTGGATGGGGGGGTGGGGCAGCCCCAGCATTTT.

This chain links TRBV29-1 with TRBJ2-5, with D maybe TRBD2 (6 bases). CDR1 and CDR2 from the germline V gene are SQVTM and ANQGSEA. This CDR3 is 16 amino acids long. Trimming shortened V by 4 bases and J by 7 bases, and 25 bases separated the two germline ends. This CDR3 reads CSVAAGWGFEFSTQYF. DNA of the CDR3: TGCAGCGTTGCCGCGGGATGGGGCTTTGAATTTTCGACCCAGTACTTC.

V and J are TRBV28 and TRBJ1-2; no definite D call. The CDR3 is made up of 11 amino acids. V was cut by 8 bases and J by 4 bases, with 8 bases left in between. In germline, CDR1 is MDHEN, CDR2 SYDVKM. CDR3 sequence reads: CASASGYGYTF. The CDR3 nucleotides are TGTGCCAGCGCATCAGGCTATGGCTACACCTTC.